Included here is one T cell receptor (beta chain) sequence, with context. These data belong to a study of control samples from healthy donors and cancer patients. Generated by immunoSEQ multiplex PCR, the TCRdb table keeps only in-frame clones and is missing some. The data hold 130,000 or so clones, with about 89% observed a single time. Sequenced input: blood. The source of this sequence is a man younger than 30 in good health.

The CDR3 sequence: CASSQDLRQGASPLHF. The CDR3 coding sequence is TGTGCCAGCAGCCAAGATTTGAGACAGGGGGCTTCACCCCTCCACTTT. J is TRBJ1-6 and V is TRBV4-2, with 10 positions matching TRBD1. J gave up 9 bases and V 0 bases, and 5 bases lay outside the gene matches. Germline assignment: CDR1 LGHNA and CDR2 YNFKEQ. The CDR3 is 16 amino acids.